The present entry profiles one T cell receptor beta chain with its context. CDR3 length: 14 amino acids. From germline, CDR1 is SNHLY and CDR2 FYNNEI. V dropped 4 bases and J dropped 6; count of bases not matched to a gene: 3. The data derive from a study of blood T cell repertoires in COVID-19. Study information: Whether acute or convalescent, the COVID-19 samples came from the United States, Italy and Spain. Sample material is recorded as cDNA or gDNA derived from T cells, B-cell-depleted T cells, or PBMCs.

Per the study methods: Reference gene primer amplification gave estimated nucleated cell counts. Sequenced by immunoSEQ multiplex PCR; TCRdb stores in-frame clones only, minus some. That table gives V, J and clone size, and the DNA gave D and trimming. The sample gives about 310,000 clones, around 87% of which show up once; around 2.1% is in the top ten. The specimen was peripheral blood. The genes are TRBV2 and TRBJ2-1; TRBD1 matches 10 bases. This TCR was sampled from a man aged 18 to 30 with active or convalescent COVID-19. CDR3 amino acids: CASSGDRGLNEQFF. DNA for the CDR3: TGTGCCAGCAGTGGGGACAGGGGCCTCAATGAGCAGTTCTTC.